A selection of T cell receptor beta chains follows, all from one sample in a study of blood T cells in healthy people across ages. One entry per CDR3 protein, called by TCRdb with MiXCR from the 5' RACE reads. The sample includes hundreds of thousands of distinct CDR3 sequences, around 50% of them seen just once. Sequenced: blood. The receptor source for this set is a middle-aged man in good health. The CDR3 runs from the conserved cysteine through the conserved F or W. A D gene is named only where the DNA matches it firmly. Some rows have no size entry. The others give once, few or many, or a class for an expanded clone.

TRBJ1-6	-	TRBV4-1	few	CASSQDLETGTTWSPLHF	TGCGCCAGCAGCCAAGATTTAGAGACGGGGACTACATGGTCACCCCTCCACTTT
TRBJ2-5	-	TRBV20-1	many	CSGTGPLNVETQYF	TGCAGCGGGACCGGCCCCCTAAACGTGGAGACCCAGTACTTC
TRBJ2-5	-	TRBV29-1	-	CSVDPGSQETQYF	TGCAGCGTTGATCCAGGGTCCCAAGAGACCCAGTACTTC
TRBJ2-1	-	TRBV7-2	-	CASSPRPMASNEQFF	TGTGCCAGCAGCCCAAGACCCATGGCCTCCAATGAGCAGTTCTTC
TRBJ2-5	-	TRBV3-1	-	CASSFRRIQETQYF	TGTGCCAGCAGCTTCCGACGGATCCAAGAGACCCAGTACTTC
TRBJ2-3	-	TRBV7-3	-	CASSEGRVTDTQYF	TGTGCCAGCAGCGAGGGCAGAGTCACAGATACGCAGTATTTT
TRBJ2-5	-	TRBV12-3/TRBV12-4	few	CASSYPNQETQYF	TGTGCCAGCAGTTATCCCAACCAAGAGACCCAGTACTTC
TRBJ2-7	-	TRBV24-1	-	CATSDFEGKINEQYF	TGTGCCACCAGTGATTTTGAGGGTAAGATCAATGAGCAGTACTTC
TRBJ2-6	TRBD1	TRBV3-1	-	CASSWTGVPGANVLTF	TGTGCCAGCAGCTGGACAGGGGTGCCTGGGGCCAACGTCCTGACTTTC
TRBJ2-7	-	TRBV6-6	-	CASSFKADGDYEQYF	TGTGCCAGCAGTTTCAAAGCCGACGGAGACTACGAGCAGTACTTC
TRBJ1-2	-	TRBV12-3/TRBV12-4	-	CAIIWTILNYGYTF	TGTGCCATCATATGGACCATTCTGAACTATGGCTACACCTTC